The clone carrying this TCR beta chain occurred once. The table came from immunoSEQ multiplex PCR; TCRdb's copy has only in-frame clones and leaves some out. This table has 500,000 to 550,000 clones, 75% to 80% appearing once. The germline V gene has CDR1 SQVTM and CDR2 ANQGSEA. The germline V and J ends were trimmed by 4 bases and 5 bases, with 15 bases remaining between them. The CDR3 covers 13 residues. These data belong to a study of shared T cell receptors in the human thymus. This same sample was also taken into another study, of human thymus T cells.

The J gene is TRBJ2-7, the V gene TRBV29-1; D possibly corresponds to TRBD1 (5 bases). Sequencing was done on a sample of thymocytes. This clonotype was sampled from a boy younger than two with a congenital heart defect. The CDR3 is CSVVQGPLDEQYF. CDR3 coding DNA: TGCAGCGTTGTTCAGGGCCCCCTCGACGAGCAGTACTTC.